The 12 T cell receptor beta chains below were found in one sample sequenced in a study of beta chain features in type 1 diabetes. Expressed TCRB transcripts were sequenced because the entire RNA isolate underwent reverse transcription. Data came from immunoSEQ multiplex PCR; TCRdb stores just in-frame clones and leaves some out. The sample includes hundreds of thousands of clones, around 15% seen only once; the top ten take under 0.095%. Source material: naive CD4+ T cells from blood. The receptors originated from a man between 18 and 35 years old in good health.

The table lists this clone with a few counts. The chain employs TRBV29-1 and TRBJ2-5; 9 bases are a match to TRBD1. Germline V gene data show CDR1 as SQVTM and CDR2 as ANQGSEA. CDR3 length equals 17 residues. Trimming at V came to 1 base and at J to 6 bases, leaving 15 bases not matched to a gene. The CDR3 protein is CSVEVMPGQGSVQTQYF. CDR3 sequence (DNA): TGCAGCGTTGAAGTGATGCCGGGACAGGGTAGCGTGCAGACCCAGTACTTC.

This clone has only a few counts. The chain is built from TRBV6-6 and TRBJ2-7; 13 positions match TRBD2. V shed 6 bases and J 4 bases; nucleotides not matched to a gene: 3. From germline, CDR1 is MNHNY and CDR2 SVGAGI (reference sequence). The CDR3 is made up of 14 amino acids. CDR3 nucleotide sequence: TGTGCCAGCAGACGACTAGCGGGAGGATACGAGCAGTACTTC. Translated: CASRRLAGGYEQYF.

The V gene is TRBV5-1, the J gene TRBJ1-6; TRBD1 aligns across 11 bases. V was pared by 5 bases and J by 10 bases, with 5 bases of the junction left unmatched. CDR1 and CDR2 (germline): SGHRS, YFSETQ. The CDR3 covers 14 residues. The CDR3 protein is CASSPGTGGSPLHF. CDR3 coding DNA: TGCGCCAGCAGTCCCGGGACAGGGGGGTCACCCCTCCACTTT.

This rearrangement joins TRBV6-5 to TRBJ2-1; TRBD2 aligns across 9 bases. The length of the CDR3 is 13 residues. The V and J ends lost 6 bases and 9 bases, in that order; junction bases with no gene match: 6. The germline gives CDR1 MNHEY, CDR2 SVGAGI. The CDR3 bases are TGTGCCAGCAGATCTAGCGGGGCCCGTGAGCAGTTCTTC. Translating it yields CASRSSGAREQFF.

The gene calls are TRBV6-5 and TRBJ1-5, with 9 nucleotides matching TRBD1. CDR3 length: 15 residues. V shed 6 bases and J 0 bases; nucleotides not matched to a gene: 3. The germline gives CDR1 MNHEY, CDR2 SVGAGI. The CDR3, as DNA: TGTGCCAGCAGCCGGACAGGGGATAGCAATCAGCCCCAGCATTTT. Protein product: CASSRTGDSNQPQHF.

This clone was seen a handful of times. CDR3 protein: CASSSSTSNEQFF. The DNA of the CDR3 is TGCGCCAGCAGCTCCTCGACTAGCAATGAGCAGTTCTTC. The rearrangement links TRBV5-1 to TRBJ2-1; possibly TRBD2 for D (6 bases). Looked up from germline, CDR1 is SGHRS and CDR2 is YFSETQ. V shed 3 bases and J shed 6 bases, with 10 bases lying between them. The CDR3 has 13 residues.

A word on this clone: The identical CDR3 is also encoded by other nucleotide sequences in the sample. The rearrangement links TRBV19 to TRBJ1-1; D not resolved. The length of the CDR3 is 12 residues. The V gene's germline CDR1 is LNHDA and CDR2 SQIVND (reference sequence). Trimming removed 8 bases from V and 1 base from J, with 8 bases in between. The CDR3 DNA is TGTGCCAGTTCAAGAACGAACACTGAAGCTTTCTTT. It yields the protein CASSRTNTEAFF.

This clone has more than one count but fewer than ten. The chain combines TRBV19 with TRBJ1-2, with 7 bases matching TRBD1. The CDR3 totals 14 residues. V shed 5 bases and J 4 bases; nucleotides not matched to a gene: 7. Germline V CDR1 and CDR2: LNHDA, SQIVND (reference sequence). CDR3 coding DNA: TGTGCCAGTAGTCCGGTGGCAGGGGGCTATGGCTACACCTTC. It translates to CASSPVAGGYGYTF.

V usage is TRBV30 and J usage is TRBJ1-2, with D uncertain. The ends were cut back, 1 base at V and 4 bases at J, with 25 bases in the middle. This CDR3 region has 18 residues. Germline lookup yields CDR1 GTSNPN and CDR2 SVGIG (reference sequence). CDR3 DNA: TGTGCCTGGAGTGGATTTCCCGAACTTGACCCCGATTTCTATGGCTACACCTTC. It encodes CAWSGFPELDPDFYGYTF. Together with reference TRBV30 and TRBJ1-2, the CDR3 gives the full variable domain: SQTIHQWPATLVQPVGSPLSLECTVEGTSNPNLYWYRQAAGRGLQLLFYSVGIGQISSEVPQNLSASRPQDRQFILSSKKLLLSDSGFYLCAWSGFPELDPDFYGYTFGSGTRLTVV.

The rearrangement uses TRBV28 and TRBJ1-1, with D possibly TRBD1 on 6 matching bases. Deletions cut 5 bases from V and 4 bases from J, with 14 bases between. Germline V gene lookup returns CDR1 MDHEN and CDR2 SYDVKM. The CDR3 covers 14 residues. The CDR3 loop reads CASSRGARSTEAFF. Here the CDR3 DNA reads TGTGCCAGCAGTCGGGGGGCGCGTAGCACTGAAGCTTTCTTT.

The rearrangement uses TRBV4-1 and TRBJ2-2; 8 nucleotides line up with TRBD1. This CDR3 is built from 14 residues. The V and J ends lost 1 base and 6 bases, in that order; junction bases with no gene match: 1. Germline CDR1 and CDR2: MGHRA and YSYEKL. CDR3 protein: CASSQGQGPGELFF. CDR3 in DNA: TGCGCCAGCAGCCAAGGACAGGGGCCCGGGGAGCTGTTTTTT.

The V gene is TRBV11-2, the J gene TRBJ2-7; 10 positions agree with TRBD1. Germline assignment: CDR1 SGHAT and CDR2 FQNNGV. The CDR3 runs to 17 residues. V was pared by 4 bases and J by 3 bases, with 12 bases of the junction left unmatched. The CDR3 spells CASSSRGGTGVYYEQYF. The CDR3 DNA sequence: TGTGCCAGCAGCTCCCGAGGGGGGACAGGGGTTTACTACGAGCAGTACTTC. The full variable domain, in which reference TRBV11-2 and TRBJ2-7 provide the parts outside the CDR3, is EAGVAQSPRYKIIEKRQSVAFWCNPISGHATLYWYQQILGQGPKLLIQFQNNGVVDDSQLPKDRFSAERLKGVDSTLKIQPAKLEDSAVYLCASSSRGGTGVYYEQYFGPGTRLTVT.